The 2 T cell receptor beta chains in this list originate from one sample, sequenced in a study of blood T cell repertoires in COVID-19 (dated by TCRdb to 2019 to 2021). Receptor libraries were prepared by the immunoSEQ multiplex PCR assay. TCRdb stores this immuneACCESS table with in-frame sequences only. Part of the clones is absent; in the studies checked, under half of the shortfall reflects unresolved V genes, and no reason is known for the rest. The sample records about 130,000 clones, roughly 84% of which are singletons. Of the sample, around 13% is held by the ten largest clones. Sequences were obtained from peripheral blood. The receptors were sampled from a woman in her 30s who had recovered from COVID-19.

The CDR3 region is CATSMTGNQPQHF. Written as DNA, the CDR3 is TGTGCCACCAGTATGACAGGGAATCAGCCCCAGCATTTT. This chain uses TRBV24-1 with TRBJ1-5; 7 bases match TRBD1. The CDR3 has 13 amino acids. Germline assignment: CDR1 KGHDR and CDR2 SFDVKD. With 6 bases clipped from V and 4 bases from J, the junction kept 2 bases outside the gene matches.

The rearrangement links TRBV9 to TRBJ1-2, with D tentatively TRBD1 (6 bases). V was pared by 3 bases and J by 4 bases, with 10 bases between. Per germline, CDR1 SGDLS and CDR2 YYNGEE. This CDR3 has 13 amino acids. CDR3 nucleotide sequence: TGTGCCAGCAGCGAGGACAGTCGCTATGGCTACACCTTC. This sequence encodes CASSEDSRYGYTF.